One sample yielded the 22 T cell receptor beta chains listed below, sequenced in a study of T cell responses to AZD1222 COVID-19 vaccine. TCRdb's table, derived via immunoSEQ multiplex PCR, lists solely in-frame clones and lacks some. The sample includes around 100,000 clones, 88% of them seen just once. Specimen: peripheral blood, collected on day 0 of AZD1222 vaccination. Every receptor here comes from an adult in good health.

The V gene is TRBV3-1 (or the pseudogene TRBV3-2), the J gene TRBJ1-4; D is ambiguous. The CDR3 runs to 13 residues. Looked up from germline, CDR1 is LGHDT and CDR2 is YNNKEL (reference sequence). V was trimmed by 4 bases and J by 6 bases, leaving 9 bases between them. CDR3 nucleotides: TGTGCCAGCAGCCGCCGAATGGATGAAAAACTGTTTTTT. Amino acids: CASSRRMDEKLFF.

The chain links TRBV5-6 to TRBJ1-5; 7 bases fit TRBD1. Germline V CDR1 and CDR2: SGHDT, YYEEEE. CDR3 length: 15 amino acids. The V segment lost 0 bases and the J segment 6 bases; nucleotides outside the gene matches: 6. The CDR3 loop reads CASSLAQGGGQPQHF. The CDR3 nucleotides are TGTGCCAGCAGCTTGGCGCAGGGGGGAGGTCAGCCCCAGCATTTT.

CDR3 in DNA: TGCGCCAGCAGTGAGACAATTGGCCTAGCGGGGAGCGAGACCCAGTACTTC. Amino acids: CASSETIGLAGSETQYF. This chain links TRBV10-1 with TRBJ2-5, with TRBD2 identical over 9 bases. This CDR3 region has 17 residues. Germline V CDR1 and CDR2: WNHNN, SYGVQD (reference sequence). V lost 2 bases to trimming and J lost 5 bases; unmatched junction nucleotides: 12.

The chain carries TRBV3-1 (or the pseudogene TRBV3-2) and TRBJ2-7; the match to TRBD2 covers 11 bases. CDR1 and CDR2 (germline): LGHDT, YNNKEL (reference sequence). This CDR3 is built from 16 residues. J was trimmed by 2 bases and V by 2 bases; bases with no gene match: 5. This CDR3 reads CASSQLAGGTPYEQYF. CDR3 coding DNA: TGTGCCAGCAGCCAACTAGCGGGAGGTACCCCCTACGAGCAGTACTTC.

The chain links TRBV6-5 to TRBJ2-7, with TRBD2 as a possible D gene (6 bases). V was pared by 2 bases and J by 5 bases, with 10 bases between. The CDR3 sequence is 13 residues long. In germline, CDR1 is MNHEY, CDR2 SVGAGI. The CDR3 sequence is CASSYVGLHEQYF. CDR3 in DNA: TGTGCCAGCAGTTACGTGGGACTCCACGAGCAGTACTTC.

The count of this clone is one. The chain couples TRBV6-5 to TRBJ2-1; a possible D gene is TRBD2 (6 bases). From germline, CDR1 is MNHEY and CDR2 SVGAGI. CDR3 length equals 15 residues. V was shortened by 4 bases and J by 8 bases, with 18 bases between the two germline ends. The CDR3 nucleotides are TGTGCCAGCAGTTCGGGGCCTAGCGCCTCCCATGAGCAGTTCTTC. Protein: CASSSGPSASHEQFF.

This clone appeared a few times. This sequence joins TRBV14 and TRBJ1-2; TRBD1 aligns across 8 bases. Germline values: CDR1 SGHDN, CDR2 FVKESK. J gave up 4 bases and V 4 bases, and 2 bases lay outside the gene matches. CDR3 size: 13 residues. The CDR3 DNA reads as TGTGCCAGCAGCCTCGACAGGGGCTATGGCTACACCTTC. Translating it yields CASSLDRGYGYTF.

The chain carries TRBV5-1 and TRBJ1-1; tentative D call: TRBD1 (5 bases). This CDR3 is built from 16 residues. V was pared by 4 bases and J by 0 bases, with 16 bases between. Germline V lookup: CDR1 SGHRS, CDR2 YFSETQ. CDR3 amino acids: CASSLRQFTLNTEAFF. The CDR3 DNA follows: TGCGCCAGCAGCCTAAGACAGTTTACCCTGAACACTGAAGCTTTCTTT.

The rearrangement joins TRBV6-5 to TRBJ1-1; D gene unclear. CDR3 size: 14 residues. The germline V gene encodes CDR1 MNHEY and CDR2 SVGAGI. Trimming cost V 2 bases and J 3 bases, with 10 bases left between them. The DNA for the CDR3 is TGTGCCAGCAGTTACAGAGGGCGGGACACTGAAGCTTTCTTT. Its translation: CASSYRGRDTEAFF.

V gene TRBV27 combines with J gene TRBJ2-1, with 11 bases lining up with TRBD2. V was clipped by 5 bases and J by 7 bases; unmatched bases: 4. This CDR3 contains 14 residues. Germline-derived CDR1 and CDR2 are MNHEY and SMNVEV (reference sequence). Written as DNA, the CDR3 is TGTGCCAGCAGTGCACTAGCGGGAGTGAATGAGCAGTTCTTC. Protein product: CASSALAGVNEQFF.

The count of this clone is one. V and J are TRBV6-5 and TRBJ2-1; 14 bases are shared with TRBD2. J was trimmed by 15 bases and V by 6 bases; bases with no gene match: 13. CDR1 MNHEY and CDR2 SVGAGI come from the germline V gene. CDR3 length equals 15 residues. CDR3 sequence reads: CASSAGTSGRIITFF. DNA for the CDR3: TGTGCCAGCAGCGCCGGGACTAGCGGGAGAATCATAACGTTCTTC.

The chain couples TRBV14 to TRBJ1-1; D perhaps matches TRBD1 (5 bases). Germline-derived CDR1 and CDR2 are SGHDN and FVKESK. Trimming removed 5 bases from V and 5 bases from J, with 12 bases in between. The CDR3 runs to 13 residues. In DNA, the CDR3 is TGTGCCAGCAGCAGGAATCGGGGGACTGAAGCTTTCTTT. Protein product: CASSRNRGTEAFF.

This clone was seen only once. This chain joins TRBV10-3 and TRBJ2-3; TRBD1 or TRBD2 may be the D gene (5 bases each). This CDR3 contains 19 residues. V lost 6 bases and J 4 bases, leaving 29 bases between the germline ends. Germline V lookup: CDR1 ENHRY, CDR2 SYGVKD. The CDR3 DNA is TGTGCCATCAGCTCCGGGACGCGGACCCGATACCGTGAGGCAGATACGCAGTATTTT. This codes for CAISSGTRTRYREADTQYF.

The chain has TRBV4-3 and TRBJ1-2, with TRBD1 as a possible D gene (5 bases). Trimming cost V 3 bases and J 3 bases, with 14 bases left between them. Germline V gives CDR1 LGHNA, CDR2 YSLEER. The CDR3 spans 15 residues. DNA for the CDR3: TGCGCCAGCAGCCAGGGGCAGTGGGACGACTATGGCTACACCTTC. Translated: CASSQGQWDDYGYTF.

CDR3 in amino acids: CASADQSGRATGELFF. CDR3 sequence (DNA): TGTGCCAGCGCCGACCAAAGCGGGAGGGCCACCGGGGAGCTGTTTTTT. The V gene is TRBV19, the J gene TRBJ2-2, with 10 bases fitting TRBD2. The CDR3 runs to 16 residues. The germline CDR1 and CDR2 sequences are LNHDA and SQIVND (reference sequence). Trimming at V came to 9 bases and at J to 4 bases, leaving 11 bases not matched to a gene.

The chain combines TRBV5-1 with TRBJ2-3, with D tentatively TRBD1 or TRBD2 (5 bases each). CDR3 length: 15 amino acids. Trimming pared 4 bases from V and 2 bases from J, leaving 14 bases between. Germline CDR1 reads SGHRS; CDR2 reads YFSETQ. The CDR3 reads CASSPGDRYTDTQYF. The CDR3, as DNA: TGCGCCAGCAGCCCTGGGGACCGCTACACAGATACGCAGTATTTT. The full variable domain, with the rest looked up from reference TRBV5-1 and TRBJ2-3, is KAGVTQTPRYLIKTRGQQVTLSCSPISGHRSVSWYQQTPGQGLQFLFEYFSETQRNKGNFPGRFSGRQFSNSRSEMNVSTLELGDSALYLCASSPGDRYTDTQYFGPGTRLTVL.

The chain combines TRBV18 with TRBJ2-7; the D gene is possibly TRBD1 (6 bases). The CDR3 consists of 15 residues. Trimming pared 4 bases from V and 2 bases from J, leaving 15 bases between. Germline V lookup: CDR1 KGHSH, CDR2 LQKENI. In DNA, the CDR3 is TGTGCCAGCTCACTGACAGCCCAGGGGACCTACGAGCAGTACTTC. Translating it yields CASSLTAQGTYEQYF.

V gene TRBV10-3 combines with J gene TRBJ1-1; D remains ambiguous. CDR1 is ENHRY, CDR2 SYGVKD, per germline. The length of the CDR3 is 13 residues. Trimming pared 7 bases from V and 1 base from J, leaving 10 bases between. The CDR3 sequence: CAINGRENTEAFF. Here the CDR3 DNA reads TGTGCCATCAACGGCCGGGAGAACACTGAAGCTTTCTTT.

This clone was counted a few times. The V call is TRBV6-1, the J call TRBJ1-1, with TRBD1 matching over 10 bases. The CDR3 runs 14 residues. The ends lost 1 base at V and 4 bases at J; junction bases unmatched: 0. Per germline, CDR1 MNHNS and CDR2 SASEGT. The CDR3 here is CASSEGTGGTEAFF. The CDR3 nucleotides are TGTGCCAGCAGTGAAGGGACAGGGGGCACTGAAGCTTTCTTT.

The gene calls are TRBV19 and TRBJ2-1, with 7 bases lining up with TRBD2. The trim removed 3 bases at V and 2 bases at J, leaving 7 bases unmatched. In germline, CDR1 is LNHDA, CDR2 SQIVND (reference sequence). The CDR3 consists of 16 residues. CDR3 sequence (DNA): TGTGCCAGTAGTATGATGGTAGGACTAGCCTACAATGAGCAGTTCTTC. Residues: CASSMMVGLAYNEQFF.

This clone was picked up a small number of times. This chain links TRBV19 with TRBJ1-3; D gene unclear. Germline V gene data show CDR1 as LNHDA and CDR2 as SQIVND (reference sequence). This CDR3 contains 13 residues. The germline V and J ends were trimmed by 0 bases and 5 bases, with 5 bases remaining between them. CDR3 protein: CASSIESRNTIYF. The CDR3 DNA reads as TGTGCCAGTAGTATAGAGAGTCGAAACACCATATATTTT.

The genes are TRBV5-4 and TRBJ2-1; 13 bases agree with TRBD2. The length of the CDR3 is 16 residues. V was clipped by 4 bases and J by 6 bases; unmatched bases: 7. CDR1 and CDR2 from the germline V gene are SGHNT and YYREEE (reference sequence). CDR3 DNA: TGTGCCAGCAGCGTTGGAGGACTAGCGGGAGCCAATGAGCAGTTCTTC. It specifies CASSVGGLAGANEQFF.